The next 17 T cell receptor beta chains were all read from a single sample in a study of CD8 T cells in ankylosing spondylitis. Study conclusions and caveats: Eight highly homologous variants made up a TCR beta motif, and this motif appeared characteristic of ankylosing spondylitis blood.

TCRdb reprocessed the 5' RACE reads with MiXCR, giving one entry per CDR3 protein. The repertoire consists of around 440,000 distinct CDR3 sequences, with 15% to 20% occurring once and the leading ten covering approximately 0.97%. Their specific antigens are unknown. Sequenced input: blood, either unsorted or a sorted T cell fraction (not recorded which). The receptors were sampled from a male donor with ankylosing spondylitis.

The chain combines TRBV7-2 with TRBJ1-6, with 10 bases matching TRBD1. This CDR3 region has 14 residues. CDR1 is SGHTA and CDR2 is FQGNSA in the germline V gene. V shed 4 bases and J 7 bases; nucleotides not matched to a gene: 1. The CDR3 DNA reads TGTGCCAGCAGCTCGGGACAGGGGAATTCACCCCTCCACTTT. Its protein is CASSSGQGNSPLHF. The complete variable domain, with remaining parts taken from reference TRBV7-2 and TRBJ1-6, reads GAGVSQSPSNKVTEKGKDVELRCDPISGHTALYWYRQSLGQGLEFLIYFQGNSAPDKSGLPSDRFSAERTGGSVSTLTIQRTQQEDSAVYLCASSSGQGNSPLHFGNGTRLTVT.

This clonotype was counted at least ten times. The chain couples TRBV5-1 to TRBJ2-4, with no clear D. The germline V gene has CDR1 SGHRS and CDR2 YFSETQ. Trimming cost V 2 bases and J 5 bases, with 14 bases left between them. There are 15 residues in the CDR3. This CDR3 is CASSLLPGTENIQYF. The DNA of the CDR3 is TGCGCCAGCAGCTTATTGCCAGGAACAGAAAACATTCAGTACTTC.

This clonotype has a handful of counts. The chain joins TRBV5-1 to TRBJ1-1, with TRBD1 matching 7 bases. The germline V gene has CDR1 SGHRS and CDR2 YFSETQ. The CDR3 sequence is 16 residues long. The J segment lost 4 bases and the V segment lost 5 bases, leaving 14 bases of the junction unmatched. The CDR3 DNA reads as TGCGCCAGCAGTGAGGGGGAAGGCAGGGGGACCACTGAAGCTTTCTTT. Protein product: CASSEGEGRGTTEAFF.

This clonotype has only a few counts. The V and J genes are TRBV28 and TRBJ1-6, with no clear D. With 6 bases removed from V and 5 bases from J, the gap between germline ends came to 11 bases. Germline CDR1 MDHEN, CDR2 SYDVKM. CDR3 length: 14 amino acids. Here the CDR3 DNA reads TGTGCCAGCAGCCGTAGCCTAAATAATTCACCCCTCCACTTT. Amino acid sequence: CASSRSLNNSPLHF.

This chain uses TRBV5-1 with TRBJ1-4; maybe TRBD1 (6 bases). The CDR3 extends over 14 amino acids. Germline V gene lookup returns CDR1 SGHRS and CDR2 YFSETQ. Trimming took 4 bases from V and 5 from J, leaving 12 bases between them. For the CDR3, the DNA is TGCGCCAGCAGCGCCGGGACAAACAATGAAAAACTGTTTTTT. Translating it yields CASSAGTNNEKLFF.

The chain has TRBV7-2 and TRBJ1-6; TRBD1 matches 7 bases. The CDR3 has 15 residues. Germline V lookup: CDR1 SGHTA, CDR2 FQGNSA. Losses at the gene ends were 5 bases for V and 7 bases for J; bases not matched to a gene: 8. The CDR3 loop reads CASSPDRPLNSPLHF. The CDR3 DNA is TGTGCCAGCAGCCCGGACAGGCCCTTGAATTCACCCCTCCACTTT.

This clonotype was seen many times. V is TRBV7-9 and J is TRBJ2-1; D not resolved. This CDR3 has 13 residues. The germline CDR1 and CDR2 sequences are SEHNR and FQNEAQ (reference sequence). Between the trimmed V and J ends, which lost 0 bases and 9 bases, there was a span of 9 bases. This CDR3 is CASSLAGVGEQFF. Written as DNA, the CDR3 is TGTGCCAGCAGCTTAGCTGGGGTCGGTGAGCAGTTCTTC.

The rearrangement links TRBV7-9 to TRBJ1-5; D is unclear. This CDR3 comprises 14 residues. The germline V gene has CDR1 SEHNR and CDR2 FQNEAQ (reference sequence). V was shortened by 1 base and J by 5 bases, with 9 bases between the two germline ends. The CDR3 DNA reads as TGTGCCAGCAGCTTAGGCCCCACACATCAGCCCCAGCATTTT. Translated: CASSLGPTHQPQHF.

This clonotype was recorded only once. V is TRBV29-1 and J is TRBJ2-5, with 8 bases aligning to TRBD2. This CDR3 contains 19 residues. Germline V gives CDR1 SQVTM, CDR2 ANQGSEA. Trimming at V came to 1 base and at J to 4 bases, leaving 20 bases not matched to a gene. CDR3 sequence (DNA): TGCAGCGTTGAAGGCGTCCCGGGACTAGGCGGACGGGTGTTAGAGACCCAGTACTTC. Translation gives CSVEGVPGLGGRVLETQYF.

V gene TRBV7-9 combines with J gene TRBJ2-7, with D hard to call. The CDR3 has 15 residues. V lost 1 base and J lost 4, with 14 bases in between. Per the germline V gene, CDR1 is SEHNR and CDR2 is FQNEAQ (reference sequence). The CDR3 DNA reads as TGTGCCAGCAGCTTAGGAGGTCTTTCCCTTTACGAGCAGTACTTC. Translating it yields CASSLGGLSLYEQYF.

This clonotype appeared a few times. This chain links TRBV5-5 with TRBJ2-1; 7 nucleotides agree with TRBD1. There are 18 residues in the CDR3. V gave up 2 bases and J gave up 12 bases; unmatched junction bases: 23. Germline CDR1 SGHKS, CDR2 YYEKEE (reference sequence). The CDR3 protein is CASSLGTGDLLTGRGQFF. Here the CDR3 DNA reads TGTGCCAGCAGCTTAGGTACAGGGGATCTATTGACGGGCCGGGGGCAGTTCTTC.

This clonotype was seen a few times. The chain carries TRBV19 and TRBJ1-1, with a weak D call TRBD1 (6 bases). Germline values: CDR1 LNHDA, CDR2 SQIVND (reference sequence). This CDR3 region has 12 residues. The V end lost 5 bases, the J end lost 7 bases, and 11 bases lay between the germline ends. The chain's CDR3 is CASSYIQGEAFF. The CDR3 DNA is TGTGCCAGTAGTTATATACAGGGTGAAGCTTTCTTT.

There are a few counts of this clonotype. This rearrangement joins TRBV7-2 to TRBJ2-3, with 7 bases that match TRBD2. Germline loops: CDR1 SGHTA, CDR2 FQGNSA. The CDR3 loop spans 16 amino acids. J lost 0 bases, V lost 1 base, and 4 bases had no gene match. The CDR3 coding sequence is TGTGCCAGCAGCTTAGTTCCGGGGGGTAGCACAGATACGCAGTATTTT. It encodes CASSLVPGGSTDTQYF.

The CDR3 region has the DNA TGTGCCACCAGCAGAGATCGGGAAAACACCATATATTTT. It translates to CATSRDRENTIYF. This chain links TRBV15 with TRBJ1-3; D is undetermined. This CDR3 is 13 amino acids long. In germline, CDR1 is LNHNV, CDR2 YYDKDF (reference sequence). V shed 0 bases and J shed 6 bases, with 6 bases lying between them.

The V call is TRBV5-6, the J call TRBJ1-1; TRBD1 matches 7 bases. The J segment lost 8 bases and the V segment lost 2 bases, leaving 12 bases of the junction unmatched. The germline gives CDR1 SGHDT, CDR2 YYEEEE. CDR3 length equals 15 residues. The CDR3 nucleotides read TGTGCCAGCAGCTTAACGTTTTCCGGGACAGAAGAAGCTTTCTTT. The encoded protein is CASSLTFSGTEEAFF.

Many counts were recorded for this clonotype. The V call is TRBV7-9, the J call TRBJ2-1, with 7 bases matching TRBD2. Trimming took 1 base from V and 8 from J; bases not matched to a gene: 11. Germline V gives CDR1 SEHNR, CDR2 FQNEAQ (reference sequence). This CDR3 is 16 amino acids long. This CDR3 reads CASSLGRLAVLDEQFF. In DNA form, the CDR3 reads TGTGCCAGCAGCTTAGGGCGGCTAGCGGTCCTTGATGAGCAGTTCTTC.

This clonotype was counted only a few times. The rearrangement uses TRBV20-1 and TRBJ1-6; 7 bases align to TRBD1. Trimming took 6 bases from V and 0 from J; bases not matched to a gene: 14. The CDR3 runs 18 residues. Germline V gene data show CDR1 as DFQATT and CDR2 as SNEGSKA (reference sequence). The DNA for the CDR3 is TGCAGTGCCCGAGGGACAGTCGGGGGAAGCTCCTATAATTCACCCCTCCACTTT. This translates into CSARGTVGGSSYNSPLHF.